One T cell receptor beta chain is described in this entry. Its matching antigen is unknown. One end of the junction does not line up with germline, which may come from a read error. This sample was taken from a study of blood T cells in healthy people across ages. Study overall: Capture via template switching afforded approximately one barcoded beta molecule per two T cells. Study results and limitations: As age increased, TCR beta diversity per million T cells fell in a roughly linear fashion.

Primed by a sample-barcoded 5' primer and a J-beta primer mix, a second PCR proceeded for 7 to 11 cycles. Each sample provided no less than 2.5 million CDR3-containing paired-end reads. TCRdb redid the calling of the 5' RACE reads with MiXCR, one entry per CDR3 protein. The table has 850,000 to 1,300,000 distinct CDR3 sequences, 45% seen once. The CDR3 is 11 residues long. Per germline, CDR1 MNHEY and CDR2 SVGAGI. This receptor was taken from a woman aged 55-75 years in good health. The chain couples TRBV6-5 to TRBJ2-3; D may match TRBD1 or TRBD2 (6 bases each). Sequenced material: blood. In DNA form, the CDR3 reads TGTGCCGGCAGGAGGGGGGATACGCAGTATTTT. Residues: CAGRRGDTQYF.